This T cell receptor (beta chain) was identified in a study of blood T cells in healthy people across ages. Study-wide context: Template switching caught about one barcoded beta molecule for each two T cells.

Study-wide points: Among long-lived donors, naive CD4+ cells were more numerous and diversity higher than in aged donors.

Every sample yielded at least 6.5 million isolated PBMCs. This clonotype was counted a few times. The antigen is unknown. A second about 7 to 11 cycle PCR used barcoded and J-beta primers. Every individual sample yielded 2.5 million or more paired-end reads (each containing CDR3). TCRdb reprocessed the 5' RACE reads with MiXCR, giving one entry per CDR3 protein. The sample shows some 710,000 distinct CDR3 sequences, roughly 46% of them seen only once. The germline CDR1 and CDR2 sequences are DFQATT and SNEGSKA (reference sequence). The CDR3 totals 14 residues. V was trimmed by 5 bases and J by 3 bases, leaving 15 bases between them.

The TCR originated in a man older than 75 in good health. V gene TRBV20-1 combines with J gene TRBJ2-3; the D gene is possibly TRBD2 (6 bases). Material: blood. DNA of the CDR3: TGCAGTGCTCGACGGTCGGAGGGAACAGATACGCAGTATTTT. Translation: CSARRSEGTDTQYF.